This T cell receptor beta chain was recovered during a study of radiotherapy plus CTLA-4 blockade in lung cancer. Looking at the study overall: Patients showed objective responses in over 15% of cases, and disease control was achieved by 31%.

In regard to this clone: Its cognate antigen is unknown.

With ipilimumab providing CTLA-4 blockade, focal radiation was administered to patients who had chemo-refractory metastatic non-small-cell lung cancer. CDR3 size: 14 residues. Germline loops: CDR1 SNHLY, CDR2 FYNNEI. V shed 6 bases and J 8 bases; nucleotides not matched to a gene: 8. Assay used: immunoSEQ multiplex PCR; TCRdb lists only in-frame clones, some missing. The sample has about 25,000 clones; about three quarters are singletons. Whole-study findings and limits: Reported findings show early blood T cell clone dynamics, with interferon-beta, best predicted response. Blood saw expansion of tumor-derived TCR clones after radiotherapy plus ipilimumab.

The TCR comes from a human donor with non-small cell lung cancer who had stable disease on radiotherapy plus ipilimumab. V and J are TRBV2 and TRBJ1-1; 11 bases map to TRBD1. The source material was peripheral blood, sampled from a patient treated with radiotherapy plus ipilimumab. The CDR3 sequence: CASRGTGGGGEAFF. In DNA form, the CDR3 reads TGTGCCAGCAGAGGGACAGGGGGAGGGGGCGAAGCTTTCTTT.